The T cell receptor beta chain described here comes from a study of T cell responses to AZD1222 COVID-19 vaccine. Profiling relied on immunoSEQ multiplex PCR, and the TCRdb table lists in-frame clones only, not all of them. The sample shows around 110,000 clones, 70% to 90% of them seen only once. The TCR was taken from an adult in good health. Material: peripheral blood, obtained on day 0 of MenACWY control vaccination.

CDR3 amino acids: CASSQDQGSRVGYTF. DNA of the CDR3: TGTGCCAGCAGCCAAGATCAGGGCTCACGGGTAGGCTACACCTTC. The chain carries TRBV4-2 and TRBJ1-2; a weak D match, TRBD1 (5 bases). Germline V CDR1 and CDR2: LGHNA, YNFKEQ. Trimming took 0 bases from V and 8 from J, leaving 16 bases between them. The CDR3 spans 15 residues.